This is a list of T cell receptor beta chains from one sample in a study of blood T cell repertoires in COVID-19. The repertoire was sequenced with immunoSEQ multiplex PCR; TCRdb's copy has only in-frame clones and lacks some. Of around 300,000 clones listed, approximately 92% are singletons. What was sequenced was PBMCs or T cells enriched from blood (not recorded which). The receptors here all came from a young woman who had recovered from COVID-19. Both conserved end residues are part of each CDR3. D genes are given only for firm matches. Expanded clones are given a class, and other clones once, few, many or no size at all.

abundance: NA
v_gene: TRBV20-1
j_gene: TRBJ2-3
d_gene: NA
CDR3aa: CSAQDTDTQYF
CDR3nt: TGCAGTGCACAAGACACAGATACGCAGTATTTT

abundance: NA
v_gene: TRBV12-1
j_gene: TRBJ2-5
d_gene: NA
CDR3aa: CASSPRTSGGSSYQETQYF
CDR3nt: TGTGCCAGCAGCCCACGGACTAGCGGGGGGTCTTCGTACCAAGAGACCCAGTACTTC

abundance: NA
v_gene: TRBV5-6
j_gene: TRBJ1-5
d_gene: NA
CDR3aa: CASSLYRKSNQPQHF
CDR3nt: TGTGCCAGCAGCTTGTACAGAAAAAGCAATCAGCCCCAGCATTTT

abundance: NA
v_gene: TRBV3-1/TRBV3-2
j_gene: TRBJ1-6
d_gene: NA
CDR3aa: CASSQVAGSPLHF
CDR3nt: TGTGCCAGCAGCCAAGTGGCGGGATCACCCCTCCACTTT

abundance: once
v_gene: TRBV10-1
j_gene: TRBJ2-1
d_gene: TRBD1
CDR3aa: CASSEKGQGAYNEQFF
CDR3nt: TGCGCCAGCAGTGAGAAGGGACAGGGGGCCTACAATGAGCAGTTCTTC

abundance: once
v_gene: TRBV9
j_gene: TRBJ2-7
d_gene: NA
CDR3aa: CASSPRGSSYEQYF
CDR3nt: TGTGCCAGCAGCCCCCGAGGGAGCTCCTACGAGCAGTACTTC

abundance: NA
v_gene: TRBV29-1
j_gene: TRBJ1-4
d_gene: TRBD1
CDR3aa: CSVGATGAEEEKLFF
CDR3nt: TGCAGCGTCGGCGCTACAGGGGCCGAGGAGGAAAAACTGTTTTTT

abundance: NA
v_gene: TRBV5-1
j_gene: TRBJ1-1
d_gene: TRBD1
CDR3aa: CASRQTGGWDSGTEAFF
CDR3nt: TGCGCCAGCAGGCAAACAGGGGGCTGGGACTCCGGCACTGAAGCTTTCTTT

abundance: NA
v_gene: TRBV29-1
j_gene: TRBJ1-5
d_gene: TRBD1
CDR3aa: CSVESPGTGDCGNQPQHF
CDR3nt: TGCAGCGTTGAGAGCCCCGGGACAGGGGATTGTGGCAATCAGCCCCAGCATTTT

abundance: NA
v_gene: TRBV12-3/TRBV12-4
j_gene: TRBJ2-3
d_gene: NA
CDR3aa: CASSYLGATYF
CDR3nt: TGTGCCAGCAGTTATTTGGGGGCAACGTATTTT

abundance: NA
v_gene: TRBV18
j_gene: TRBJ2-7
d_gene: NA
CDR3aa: CASSPAPGTPSSYEQYF
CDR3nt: TGTGCCAGCTCACCAGCTCCCGGGACACCGAGCTCCTACGAGCAGTACTTC

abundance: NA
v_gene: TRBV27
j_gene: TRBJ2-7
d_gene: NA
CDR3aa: CASSSGTRAYEQYF
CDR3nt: TGTGCCAGCAGTTCCGGGACAAGAGCCTACGAGCAGTACTTC

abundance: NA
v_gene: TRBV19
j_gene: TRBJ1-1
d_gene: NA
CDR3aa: CASSTFLRNTEAFF
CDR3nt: TGTGCCAGTAGCACCTTCTTGAGGAACACTGAAGCTTTCTTT

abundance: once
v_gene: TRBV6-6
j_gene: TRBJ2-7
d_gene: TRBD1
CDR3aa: CASSYSNRGEQYF
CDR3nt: TGTGCCAGCAGTTACTCGAACAGGGGGGAGCAGTACTTC

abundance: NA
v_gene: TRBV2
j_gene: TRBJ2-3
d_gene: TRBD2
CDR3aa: CAAGLAGGRDTQYF
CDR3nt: TGTGCCGCAGGCCTAGCGGGGGGGCGAGATACGCAGTATTTT

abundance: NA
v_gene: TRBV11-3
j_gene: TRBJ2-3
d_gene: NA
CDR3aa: CASSKGGADTQYF
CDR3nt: TGTGCCAGCAGCAAAGGGGGGGCAGATACGCAGTATTTT

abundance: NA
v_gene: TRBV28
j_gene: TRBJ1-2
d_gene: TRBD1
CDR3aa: CASSFGQGNFGYTF
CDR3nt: TGTGCCAGCAGTTTTGGACAGGGGAACTTTGGCTACACCTTC

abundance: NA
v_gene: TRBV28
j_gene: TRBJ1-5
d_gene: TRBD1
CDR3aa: CASSQQGARSNQPQHF
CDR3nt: TGTGCCAGCAGCCAACAGGGGGCTCGGAGCAATCAGCCCCAGCATTTT

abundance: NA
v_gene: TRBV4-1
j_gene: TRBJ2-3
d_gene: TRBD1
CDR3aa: CASSRQGAADTQYF
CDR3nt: TGCGCCAGCAGCCGACAGGGAGCAGCGGATACGCAGTATTTT

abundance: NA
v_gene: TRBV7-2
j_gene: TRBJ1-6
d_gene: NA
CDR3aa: CASSVDRNSPLHF
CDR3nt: TGTGCCAGCAGCGTCGACAGAAATTCACCCCTCCACTTT

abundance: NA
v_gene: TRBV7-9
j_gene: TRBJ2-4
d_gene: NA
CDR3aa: CASSFEGAKNIQYF
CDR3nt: TGTGCCAGCAGCTTCGAGGGAGCCAAAAACATTCAGTACTTC

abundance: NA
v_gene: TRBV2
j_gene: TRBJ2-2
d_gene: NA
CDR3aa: CASSGQGSLNTGELFF
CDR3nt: TGTGCCAGCAGTGGGCAGGGGAGTCTCAACACCGGGGAGCTGTTTTTT

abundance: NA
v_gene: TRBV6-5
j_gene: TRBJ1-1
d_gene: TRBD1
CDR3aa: CASSLQGARTEAFF
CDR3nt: TGTGCCAGCAGTTTGCAGGGGGCAAGGACTGAAGCTTTCTTT

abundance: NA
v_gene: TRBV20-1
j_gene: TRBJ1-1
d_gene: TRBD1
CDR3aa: CSASEKGTGNTEAFF
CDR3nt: TGCAGTGCTAGTGAAAAAGGGACAGGGAACACTGAAGCTTTCTTT

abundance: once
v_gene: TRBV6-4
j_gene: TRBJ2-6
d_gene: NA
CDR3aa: CASSASSGANVLTF
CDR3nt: TGTGCCAGTTCCGCGTCCTCTGGGGCCAACGTCCTGACTTTC

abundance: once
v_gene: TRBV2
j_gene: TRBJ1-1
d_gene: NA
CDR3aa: CASQIVMNTEAFF
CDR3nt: TGTGCCAGTCAAATAGTTATGAACACTGAAGCTTTCTTT

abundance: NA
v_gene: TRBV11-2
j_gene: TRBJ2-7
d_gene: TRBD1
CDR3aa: CASSLNRGPYEQYF
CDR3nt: TGTGCCAGCAGCTTAAACAGGGGGCCATACGAGCAGTACTTC

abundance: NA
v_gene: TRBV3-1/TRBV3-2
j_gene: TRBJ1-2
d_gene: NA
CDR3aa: CASSQVQAEGYTF
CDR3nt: TGTGCCAGCAGCCAAGTACAGGCCGAGGGCTACACCTTC

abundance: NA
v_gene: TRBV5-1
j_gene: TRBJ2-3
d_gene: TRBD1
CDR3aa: CASSRDRVGADTQYF
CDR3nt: TGCGCCAGCAGCAGGGACAGGGTAGGAGCAGATACGCAGTATTTT

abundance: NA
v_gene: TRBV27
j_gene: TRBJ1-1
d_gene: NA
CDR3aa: CASSFTGGEAFF
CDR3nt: TGTGCCAGCAGTTTCACCGGAGGTGAAGCTTTCTTT

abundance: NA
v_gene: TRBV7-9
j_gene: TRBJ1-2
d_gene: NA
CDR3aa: CASSLGALRGMVGYTF
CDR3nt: TGTGCCAGCAGCTTAGGTGCCCTTCGGGGAATGGTTGGCTACACCTTC

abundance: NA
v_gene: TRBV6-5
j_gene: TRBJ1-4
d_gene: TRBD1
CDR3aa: CASSPGQGRHEKLFF
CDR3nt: TGTGCCAGCAGCCCCGGACAGGGGAGGCATGAAAAACTGTTTTTT

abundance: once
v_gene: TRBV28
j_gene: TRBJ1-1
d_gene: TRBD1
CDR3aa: CASRAPTGGNTEAFF
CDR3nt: TGTGCCAGCAGAGCCCCGACAGGGGGTAACACTGAAGCTTTCTTT

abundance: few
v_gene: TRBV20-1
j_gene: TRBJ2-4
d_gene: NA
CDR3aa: CSASVDSRIRQYF
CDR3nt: TGCAGTGCTAGTGTAGACAGCCGAATTCGTCAGTACTTC

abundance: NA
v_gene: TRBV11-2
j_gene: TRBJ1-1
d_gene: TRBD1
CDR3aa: CASSLTGGGMNTEAFF
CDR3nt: TGTGCCAGCAGCTTGACAGGGGGGGGTATGAACACTGAAGCTTTCTTT

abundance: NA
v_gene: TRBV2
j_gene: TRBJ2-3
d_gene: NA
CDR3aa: CASREVHPGGDTQYF
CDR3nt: TGTGCCAGCAGGGAGGTCCACCCCGGTGGAGATACGCAGTATTTT

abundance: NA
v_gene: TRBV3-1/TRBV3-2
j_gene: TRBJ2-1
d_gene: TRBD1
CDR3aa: CASSRRQGYNEQFF
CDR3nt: TGTGCCAGCAGCCGTCGACAGGGCTACAATGAGCAGTTCTTC

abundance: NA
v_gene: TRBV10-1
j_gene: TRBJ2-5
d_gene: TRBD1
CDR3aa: CASSERGRQETQYF
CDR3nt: TGCGCCAGCAGTGAGAGGGGGCGGCAGGAGACCCAGTACTTC

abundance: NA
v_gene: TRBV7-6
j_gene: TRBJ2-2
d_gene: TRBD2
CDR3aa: CASSHPLKTGLAGGQTGELFF
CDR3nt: TGTGCCAGCAGCCACCCCCTCAAAACGGGACTAGCGGGGGGACAGACCGGGGAGCTGTTTTTT

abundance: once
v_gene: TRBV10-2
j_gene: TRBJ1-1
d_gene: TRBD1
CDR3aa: CASSNSGGVTEAFF
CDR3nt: TGCGCCAGCAGTAATTCAGGGGGCGTCACTGAAGCTTTCTTT

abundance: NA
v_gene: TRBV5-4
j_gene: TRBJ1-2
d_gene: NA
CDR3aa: CASSSIPGGYTF
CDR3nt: TGTGCCAGCAGCTCCATTCCGGGAGGCTACACCTTC

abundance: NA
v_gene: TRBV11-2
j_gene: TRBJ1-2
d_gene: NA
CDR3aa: CASSSPTGSYGYTF
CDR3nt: TGTGCCAGCAGTTCCCCGACAGGTTCCTATGGCTACACCTTC

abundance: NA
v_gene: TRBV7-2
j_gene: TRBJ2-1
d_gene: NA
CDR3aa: CASKTPTYNEQFF
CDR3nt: TGTGCCAGCAAGACACCCACCTACAATGAGCAGTTCTTC

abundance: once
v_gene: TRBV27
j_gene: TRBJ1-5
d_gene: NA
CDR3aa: CASSLSRLNQPQHF
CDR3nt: TGTGCCAGCAGTTTATCCAGACTCAATCAGCCCCAGCATTTT

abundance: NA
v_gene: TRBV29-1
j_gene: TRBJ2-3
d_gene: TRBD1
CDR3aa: CSVEGGTGRTDTQYF
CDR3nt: TGCAGCGTTGAAGGGGGGACAGGACGCACAGATACGCAGTATTTT

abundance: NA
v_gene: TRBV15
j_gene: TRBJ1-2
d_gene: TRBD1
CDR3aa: CATSRDLGDRRSDNYGYTF
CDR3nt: TGTGCCACCAGCAGAGATCTGGGGGACAGGAGATCCGATAACTATGGCTACACCTTC

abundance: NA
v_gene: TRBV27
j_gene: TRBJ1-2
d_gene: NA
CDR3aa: CASSLEGASIYGYTF
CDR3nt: TGTGCCAGCAGTTTGGAAGGGGCCTCAATCTATGGCTACACCTTC

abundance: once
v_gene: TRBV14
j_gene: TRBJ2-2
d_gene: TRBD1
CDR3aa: CASSLPGQGASGELFF
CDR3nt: TGTGCCAGCAGCCTACCGGGACAGGGGGCTTCCGGGGAGCTGTTTTTT

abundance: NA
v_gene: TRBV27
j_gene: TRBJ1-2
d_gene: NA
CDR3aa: CASRPMAGAYFTDYTF
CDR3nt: TGTGCCAGCAGGCCGATGGCAGGGGCCTATTTTACGGACTACACCTTC

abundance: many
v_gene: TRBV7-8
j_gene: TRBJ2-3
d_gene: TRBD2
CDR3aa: CASSLQSRRTSGGLRPDTQYF
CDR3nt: TGTGCCAGCAGCTTACAATCCCGTCGGACTAGCGGGGGGCTAAGGCCAGATACGCAGTATTTT

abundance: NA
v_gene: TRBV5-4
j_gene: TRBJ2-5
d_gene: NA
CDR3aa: CASSPGQQETQYF
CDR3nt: TGTGCCAGCAGCCCCGGACAGCAAGAGACCCAGTACTTC